What follows are 13 T cell receptor beta chains derived from one specimen sequenced in a study of blood T cell repertoires in COVID-19. Data came from immunoSEQ multiplex PCR; TCRdb stores just in-frame clones and leaves some out. This sample yields 250,000 to 300,000 clones, of which more than 80% are seen a single time; around 1.1% belongs to the top ten. The sequencing sample was made of PBMCs or T cells enriched from blood (not recorded which). These TCRs come from a woman in her 30s who had recovered from COVID-19.

This clone was seen only once. The chain couples TRBV27 to TRBJ2-1; TRBD1 is a possible D gene (5 bases). CDR3 size: 15 residues. Germline V lookup: CDR1 MNHEY, CDR2 SMNVEV (reference sequence). V was cut by 3 bases and J by 6 bases, with 15 bases left in between. CDR3 region: CASSFSRVGPNEQFF. As DNA, the CDR3 is TGTGCCAGCAGTTTTAGCAGGGTGGGCCCCAATGAGCAGTTCTTC.

The table lists this clone with a count of one. The chain couples TRBV19 to TRBJ2-5; TRBD1 agrees at 7 bases. Per germline, CDR1 LNHDA and CDR2 SQIVND (reference sequence). The CDR3 consists of 14 residues. V shed 5 bases and J 2 bases; nucleotides not matched to a gene: 5. CDR3 region: CASSARDRQETQYF. CDR3 DNA: TGTGCCAGTAGTGCCCGGGACAGACAAGAGACCCAGTACTTC.

This clone was recorded only once. The chain employs TRBV5-1 and TRBJ1-1; 7 positions agree with TRBD1. CDR1 SGHRS and CDR2 YFSETQ come from the germline V gene. The J segment lost 4 bases and the V segment lost 4 bases, leaving 7 bases of the junction unmatched. The CDR3 is 14 amino acids. The CDR3 coding sequence is TGCGCCAGCAGCCTCGGACAGGATGGCACTGAAGCTTTCTTT. This translates into CASSLGQDGTEAFF.

V is TRBV28 and J is TRBJ2-4; D possibly corresponds to TRBD1 (6 bases). The CDR3 has 16 residues. The ends were cut back, 6 bases at V and 0 bases at J, with 15 bases in the middle. CDR1 and CDR2 from the germline V gene are MDHEN and SYDVKM. CDR3 sequence (DNA): TGTGCCAGCAGCCTTTACAGGGACCTAGCCAAAAACATTCAGTACTTC. It is translated as CASSLYRDLAKNIQYF.

J is TRBJ2-7 and V is TRBV6-5; TRBD2 is a possible D gene (5 bases). Germline values: CDR1 MNHEY, CDR2 SVGAGI. The CDR3 runs to 12 residues. Trimming cost V 5 bases and J 5 bases, with 10 bases left between them. CDR3 bases: TGTGCCAGCAGTACTAGAACACACGAGCAGTACTTC. Amino acid sequence: CASSTRTHEQYF.

This chain links TRBV28 with TRBJ2-7, with D unresolved. The CDR3 spans 13 residues. V lost 8 bases to trimming and J lost 0 bases, with 11 bases between them. Germline V CDR1 and CDR2: MDHEN, SYDVKM. This CDR3 is CASETATSYEQYF. The CDR3 DNA is TGTGCCAGCGAAACAGCTACCTCCTACGAGCAGTACTTC.

The V call is TRBV13, the J call TRBJ2-3; 9 nucleotides align to TRBD2. The V segment lost 0 bases and the J segment 4 bases; nucleotides outside the gene matches: 8. From germline, CDR1 is PRHDT and CDR2 FYEKMQ (reference sequence). CDR3 length equals 17 residues. CDR3 in amino acids: CASSLGRLAGTSDTQYF. As DNA, the CDR3 is TGTGCCAGCAGCTTAGGCCGCCTAGCGGGAACGTCAGATACGCAGTATTTT.

The chain is built from TRBV3-1 (or the pseudogene TRBV3-2) and TRBJ2-2; the match to TRBD2 covers 11 bases. The CDR3 is 17 residues long. The V segment lost 6 bases and the J segment 2 bases; nucleotides outside the gene matches: 8. Germline lookup yields CDR1 LGHDT and CDR2 YNNKEL (reference sequence). The CDR3 here is CASRAPSGRRNTGELFF. The CDR3 DNA reads as TGTGCCAGCAGGGCACCTAGCGGGAGGAGAAACACCGGGGAGCTGTTTTTT.

V usage is TRBV19 and J usage is TRBJ2-2; TRBD1 matches at 10 bases. The CDR3 spans 16 residues. V was pared by 2 bases and J by 5 bases, with 5 bases of the junction left unmatched. In germline, CDR1 is LNHDA, CDR2 SQIVND (reference sequence). CDR3 nucleotide sequence: TGTGCCAGTAGTATATTTGGGACAGGGGTGACCGGGGAGCTGTTTTTT. Its protein product is CASSIFGTGVTGELFF.

The DNA for the CDR3 is TGTGCCACCAGTGATCGGCCGGGGACTAGCGGCCAACACGAGCTGTTTTTT. Residues: CATSDRPGTSGQHELFF. The V gene is TRBV24-1, the J gene TRBJ2-2, with 11 positions matching TRBD2. Looked up from germline, CDR1 is KGHDR and CDR2 is SFDVKD. The CDR3 extends over 17 amino acids. V shed 3 bases, J shed 11 bases, and the junction held 13 bases outside the gene matches.

The gene calls are TRBV5-1 and TRBJ1-6; no clear D. The CDR3 sequence is 13 residues long. Deletions cut 2 bases from V and 10 bases from J, with 10 bases between. The V gene's germline CDR1 is SGHRS and CDR2 YFSETQ. The CDR3 spells CASSLDKSSPLHF. Written as DNA, the CDR3 is TGCGCCAGCAGCTTAGACAAGTCCTCACCCCTCCACTTT.

This clone was seen a single time. The rearrangement joins TRBV10-3 to TRBJ1-5, with TRBD1 matching over 7 bases. The CDR3 loop spans 15 amino acids. After removal of 2 bases from V and 4 bases from J, the junction contained 5 bases not matched to a gene. The germline V gene has CDR1 ENHRY and CDR2 SYGVKD. The CDR3 reads CAISETGTANQPQHF. The CDR3 nucleotides read TGTGCCATCAGTGAGACCGGGACAGCGAATCAGCCCCAGCATTTT.

This CDR3 reads CASSVGGLAGGETAGELFF. As DNA, the CDR3 is TGTGCCAGCAGCGTAGGAGGGCTAGCGGGAGGTGAGACGGCCGGGGAGCTGTTTTTT. The V and J genes are TRBV9 and TRBJ2-2, with 11 bases fitting TRBD2. The CDR3 is made up of 19 amino acids. Trimming removed 0 bases from V and 6 bases from J; junction bases left unmatched: 13. CDR1 and CDR2 from the germline V gene are SGDLS and YYNGEE. The full variable domain, rest sourced from reference TRBV9 and TRBJ2-2, is DSGVTQTPKHLITATGQRVTLRCSPRSGDLSVYWYQQSLDQGLQFLIQYYNGEERAKGNILERFSAQQFPDLHSELNLSSLELGDSALYFCASSVGGLAGGETAGELFFGEGSRLTVL.